The 2 T cell receptor beta chains below were found in one sample sequenced in a study of glioma-infiltrating T cells. Using RNA template, CDR3s of TCR alpha and beta were amplified with iRepertoire arm-PCR. A single record per CDR3 protein comes from TCRdb applying MiXCR to the multiplex PCR reads. Here the sample spans about 89,000 distinct CDR3 sequences, roughly 23% being singletons. Sequenced input: glioma tissue, nonneoplastic brain tissue, or PBMCs (not recorded which). Receptor source: a human donor with low-grade glioma or glioblastoma, undergoing nonglioma brain surgery, or in good health (not recorded which).

This clonotype was recorded once. A read error may produce the germline difference seen at one junction end. The chain is built from TRBV20-1 and TRBJ1-5; D is perhaps TRBD1 (5 bases). CDR1 and CDR2 (germline): DFQATT, SNEGSKA (reference sequence). The CDR3 is 15 amino acids. This CDR3 is CSARDGDGGGQPKHF. The CDR3 DNA follows: TGCAGTGCTAGAGATGGTGACGGGGGAGGTCAGCCCAAGCATTTT.

This clonotype was seen more than once but under ten times. V and J are TRBV3-1 and TRBJ2-3; no definite D call. V was trimmed by 0 bases and J by 1 base, leaving 11 bases between them. The CDR3 totals 16 residues. Germline values: CDR1 LGHDT, CDR2 YNNKEL (reference sequence). The CDR3 sequence: CASSQERRFRTDTQYF. CDR3 in DNA: TGTGCCAGCAGCCAAGAACGGCGGTTTCGCACAGATACGCAGTATTTT.